This TCR beta chain was identified in a study of shared clonotypes between healthy human individuals. Study-wide findings and caveats: Larger estimated richness was generally seen in naive subsets than in memory subsets.

Trimming stripped 1 base from V and 7 bases from J, with 20 bases between. Germline-derived CDR1 and CDR2 are SGHTA and FQGNSA. The CDR3 has 16 residues. Only one count was recorded for this clone. No antigen is known for it. Measured with immunoSEQ multiplex PCR; TCRdb has only the in-frame clones, and not every one. The sample lists some 2 million clones, around 95% seen once, with 0.1% to 0.15% in the top ten. The clonotype was recovered from a man aged 18-30 years in good health. The V call is TRBV7-2, the J call TRBJ2-7; TRBD1 might be the D (9 bases). The sample consisted of naive CD4+ T cells sorted from blood. Subset: CD45RA+ positively selected. Written as DNA, the CDR3 is TGTGCCAGCAGCTTAGTCTCCGGGACAGGGACTAGTGAGCAGTACTTC. Translation: CASSLVSGTGTSEQYF.